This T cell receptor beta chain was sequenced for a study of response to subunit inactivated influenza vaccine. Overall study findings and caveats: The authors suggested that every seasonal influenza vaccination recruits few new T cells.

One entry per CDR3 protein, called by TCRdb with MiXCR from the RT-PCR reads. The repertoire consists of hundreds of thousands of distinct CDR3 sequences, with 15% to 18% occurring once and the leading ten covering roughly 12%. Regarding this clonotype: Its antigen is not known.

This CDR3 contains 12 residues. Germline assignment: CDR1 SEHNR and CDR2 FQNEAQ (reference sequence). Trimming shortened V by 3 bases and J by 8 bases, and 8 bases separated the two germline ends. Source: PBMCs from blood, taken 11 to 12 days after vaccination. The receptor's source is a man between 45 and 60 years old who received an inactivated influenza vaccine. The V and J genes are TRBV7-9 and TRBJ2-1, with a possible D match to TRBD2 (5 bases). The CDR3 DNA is TGTGCCAGCAGCTTGAGCGGAGATGAGCAGTTCTTC. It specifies CASSLSGDEQFF. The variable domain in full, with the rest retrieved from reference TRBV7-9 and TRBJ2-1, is DTGVSQNPRHKITKRGQNVTFRCDPISEHNRLYWYRQTLGQGPEFLTYFQNEAQLEKSRLLSDRFSAERPKGSFSTLEIQRTEQGDSAMYLCASSLSGDEQFFGPGTRLTVL.